The rows below give T cell receptor beta chains drawn from one sample of a study of blood T cell repertoires in COVID-19. Measured with immunoSEQ multiplex PCR; TCRdb has only the in-frame clones, and not every one. The sample carries about 430,000 clones, 70% to 90% recorded once. Input material: PBMCs or T cells enriched from blood (not recorded which). These TCRs come from a young woman who had been exposed to COVID-19. Both conserved end residues are part of each CDR3. Each record gives: CDR3 protein, CDR3 DNA, J gene, V gene, clone size, D gene. The D gene is left open where the match is weak. The size of a clone is reported for some rows only, either as once, few or many, or as a class for expanded clones.

CASSTYRATEAFF,TGTGCCAGCAGCACTTACAGGGCCACTGAAGCTTTCTTT,TRBJ1-1,TRBV5-6,-,-
CASSLAEATDTQYF,TGTGCCAGCAGTTTGGCGGAGGCCACAGATACGCAGTATTTT,TRBJ2-3,TRBV27,-,-
CASSLDYPNTGELFF,TGTGCCAGCAGCTTGGACTACCCGAACACCGGGGAGCTGTTTTTT,TRBJ2-2,TRBV5-6,-,-
CASSPIAGGSTYEQYF,TGTGCCAGCAGCCCCATAGCGGGAGGGAGTACCTACGAGCAGTACTTC,TRBJ2-7,TRBV7-2,few,TRBD2
CASSPDTQDGQYF,TGCGCCAGCAGCCCGGACACGCAGGACGGGCAGTACTTC,TRBJ2-7,TRBV5-1,-,-
CASSQENPAAGWNTEAFF,TGCGCCAGCAGCCAAGAGAACCCCGCGGCAGGGTGGAACACTGAAGCTTTCTTT,TRBJ1-1,TRBV4-1,once,-
CSVVRRTGDGYTF,TGCAGCGTTGTCAGACGAACAGGGGATGGCTACACCTTC,TRBJ1-2,TRBV29-1,-,TRBD1
CASRTHYGENTEAFF,TGTGCCAGTAGGACCCATTACGGGGAGAACACTGAAGCTTTCTTT,TRBJ1-1,TRBV19,-,-
CASSVATTSGGAYGGELFF,TGTGCCAGCAGCGTAGCTACAACTAGCGGGGGGGCCTATGGCGGGGAGCTGTTTTTT,TRBJ2-2,TRBV9,-,TRBD2
CASSLDTCDRDRLHQPQHF,TGTGCCAGCAGCTTGGATACTTGCGACCGGGACAGGCTACATCAGCCCCAGCATTTT,TRBJ1-5,TRBV5-4,-,TRBD1
CASSSTGGGETQYF,TGTGCCAGCAGCTCGACAGGGGGCGGTGAGACCCAGTACTTC,TRBJ2-5,TRBV13,-,TRBD1
CASSIGQGVTGYTF,TGTGCCAGCAGCATTGGACAGGGAGTAACTGGCTACACCTTC,TRBJ1-2,TRBV27,-,TRBD1
CASSFQGLGYGYTF,TGTGCCAGCAGTTTCCAGGGATTAGGCTATGGCTACACCTTC,TRBJ1-2,TRBV28,once,-
CATSDSRSYNEQFF,TGTGCCACCAGTGATTCTCGCTCCTACAATGAGCAGTTCTTC,TRBJ2-1,TRBV24-1,once,-
CASSLSGGEKLFF,TGTGCCAGCAGTTTATCGGGGGGTGAAAAACTGTTTTTT,TRBJ1-4,TRBV27,-,-
CASRGQQNTEAFF,TGTGCCAGCCGAGGCCAGCAAAACACTGAAGCTTTCTTT,TRBJ1-1,TRBV7-2,-,-
CASSLLVTATEAFF,TGTGCCAGCAGTTTATTAGTGACAGCTACTGAAGCTTTCTTT,TRBJ1-1,TRBV27,-,-
CASSQVSVLTDTQYF,TGTGCCAGCAGCCAAGTAAGCGTCCTCACAGATACGCAGTATTTT,TRBJ2-3,TRBV4-2,-,-
CASSFVAGTDEQYF,TGTGCCAGCAGTTTCGTAGCGGGTACGGACGAGCAGTACTTC,TRBJ2-7,TRBV28,once,TRBD2
CASSSGAGGYTF,TGTGCCAGCAGTTCAGGGGCGGGTGGCTACACCTTC,TRBJ1-2,TRBV6-5,-,-
CASSEPGQGGSPLHF,TGTGCCAGCAGCGAACCGGGACAGGGGGGTTCACCCCTCCACTTT,TRBJ1-6,TRBV27,-,TRBD1
CASSLATGYEQYF,TGTGCCAGCAGCTTGGCGACTGGTTACGAGCAGTACTTC,TRBJ2-7,TRBV5-5,-,-
CASEGLGQGFYEQYF,TGTGCCAGCGAGGGGCTGGGACAGGGGTTCTACGAGCAGTACTTC,TRBJ2-7,TRBV28,-,TRBD1
CAISAVGRDHYEQYF,TGTGCCATCAGTGCGGTGGGGCGGGATCACTACGAGCAGTACTTC,TRBJ2-7,TRBV10-3,-,-
CASSKGTGNYGYTF,TGTGCCAGCAGCAAAGGGACAGGAAACTATGGCTACACCTTC,TRBJ1-2,TRBV9,few,TRBD1
CASSLPGGADEQYF,TGTGCCAGCAGCTTACCAGGGGGCGCAGACGAGCAGTACTTC,TRBJ2-7,TRBV13,-,TRBD1
CASSLQTGQWGYTF,TGTGCCAGCAGCTTACAGACAGGGCAATGGGGCTACACCTTC,TRBJ1-2,TRBV7-2,few,TRBD1
CASSERGQEDVQGADYGYTF,TGCGCCAGCAGTGAGAGGGGCCAAGAAGATGTACAGGGGGCAGACTATGGCTACACCTTC,TRBJ1-2,TRBV10-2,-,TRBD1
CASSPPAVPEKLFF,TGTGCCAGCTCACCACCCGCAGTGCCGGAAAAACTGTTTTTT,TRBJ1-4,TRBV18,-,-
CASSLLERGLQPQHF,TGTGCCAGCTCACTCCTGGAAAGGGGGCTTCAGCCCCAGCATTTT,TRBJ1-5,TRBV18,few,TRBD1
CATSDPHGGWDTQYF,TGTGCCACCAGTGATCCCCACGGGGGTTGGGATACGCAGTATTTT,TRBJ2-3,TRBV24-1,-,-
CASSLGTVLHEQYF,TGTGCCAGCAGCCTCGGGACAGTCCTTCACGAGCAGTACTTC,TRBJ2-7,TRBV28,-,TRBD1
CATRLGSARDSFSF,TGCGCCACCCGTCTGGGGTCGGCACGGGACAGTTTTTCCTTT,TRBJ1-1,TRBV5-1,-,TRBD1
CASSYLSGGGDTQYF,TGTGCCAGCAGTTACCTAAGTGGGGGAGGAGATACGCAGTATTTT,TRBJ2-3,TRBV6-5,-,-
CASSVDRGPEGYTF,TGTGCCAGCAGTGTAGACAGGGGGCCTGAGGGCTACACCTTC,TRBJ1-2,TRBV2,-,TRBD1
CASSGRGAYNEKLFF,TGTGCCAGCAGCGGGCGGGGGGCTTATAATGAAAAACTGTTTTTT,TRBJ1-4,TRBV7-2,-,-
CASSLDLQPNSPLHF,TGTGCCAGCAGCTTGGATCTACAGCCGAATTCACCCCTCCACTTT,TRBJ1-6,TRBV5-6,-,-
CATSDKKTTGVNSPLHF,TGTGCCACCAGCGATAAGAAAACGACAGGGGTTAATTCACCCCTCCACTTT,TRBJ1-6,TRBV15,-,TRBD1
CSVRTGLNQPQHF,TGCAGCGTGCGGACAGGTCTAAATCAGCCCCAGCATTTT,TRBJ1-5,TRBV29-1,few,TRBD1
CASGLSQGANTGELFF,TGTGCTAGTGGTTTGAGTCAGGGGGCAAACACCGGGGAGCTGTTTTTT,TRBJ2-2,TRBV12-5,-,TRBD1
CASSFGWGGREQYF,TGTGCCAGCAGCTTTGGGTGGGGGGGTAGAGAGCAGTACTTC,TRBJ2-7,TRBV7-2,-,TRBD2
CASSFQQNTEAFF,TGTGCCAGCAGCTTTCAACAGAACACTGAAGCTTTCTTT,TRBJ1-1,TRBV7-3,-,-